This T cell receptor (beta chain) was observed in a study of blood T cell repertoires in COVID-19. In the study overall: Acute and convalescent COVID-19 specimens originated in the United States, Italy and Spain.

This clone was recorded a few times. The CDR3 runs to 17 residues. Germline-derived CDR1 and CDR2 are SNHLY and FYNNEI. V lost 8 bases, J lost 7 bases, and 17 bases stayed unmatched. Under the authors' procedure: Reference gene primer amplification in the assay estimated nucleated cell counts. The method was immunoSEQ multiplex PCR; TCRdb's version includes in-frame clones alone and lacks a portion of them. D and trimming were read from the DNA, whereas the V and J calls and clone size are those reported in that table. The sample carries around 140,000 clones, roughly 80% recorded once. The source is a woman aged 45 to 65 with active or convalescent COVID-19. The sequenced sample was peripheral blood. V gene TRBV2 combines with J gene TRBJ2-1, with TRBD2 identical over 10 bases. The CDR3 coding sequence is TGTGCCAGCTCCCCGGAAGCGGGAGGGCCAGGGTGGAATGAGCAGTTCTTC. This encodes CASSPEAGGPGWNEQFF.